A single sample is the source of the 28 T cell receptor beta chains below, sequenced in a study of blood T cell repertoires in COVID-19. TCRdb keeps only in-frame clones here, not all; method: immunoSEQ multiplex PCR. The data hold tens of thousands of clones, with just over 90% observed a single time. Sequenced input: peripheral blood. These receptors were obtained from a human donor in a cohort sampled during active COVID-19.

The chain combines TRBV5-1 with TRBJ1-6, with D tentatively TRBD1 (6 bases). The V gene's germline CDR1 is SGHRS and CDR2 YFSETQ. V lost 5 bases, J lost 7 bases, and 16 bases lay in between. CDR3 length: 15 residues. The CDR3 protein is CASRGGSGVNSPLHF. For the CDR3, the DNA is TGCGCCAGCAGAGGCGGGTCAGGGGTCAATTCACCCCTCCACTTT. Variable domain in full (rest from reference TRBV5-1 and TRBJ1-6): KAGVTQTPRYLIKTRGQQVTLSCSPISGHRSVSWYQQTPGQGLQFLFEYFSETQRNKGNFPGRFSGRQFSNSRSEMNVSTLELGDSALYLCASRGGSGVNSPLHFGNGTRLTVT.

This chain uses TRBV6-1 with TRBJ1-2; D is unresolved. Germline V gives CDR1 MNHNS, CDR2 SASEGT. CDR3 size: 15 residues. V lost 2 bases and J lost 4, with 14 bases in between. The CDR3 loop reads CASSEQSLPLYGYTF. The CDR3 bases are TGTGCCAGCAGTGAACAAAGCCTACCGCTCTATGGCTACACCTTC.

The CDR3 DNA is TGCGCCAGCAGCCGACCGACGACTAGCGGGGCTTTCGCTCCTCTCTATAGGGAGCAGTTCTTC. This translates into CASSRPTTSGAFAPLYREQFF. The rearrangement uses TRBV5-1 and TRBJ2-1, with TRBD2 identical over 11 bases. Trimming took 4 bases from V and 10 from J; bases not matched to a gene: 28. The CDR3 has 21 residues. The V gene's germline CDR1 is SGHRS and CDR2 YFSETQ.

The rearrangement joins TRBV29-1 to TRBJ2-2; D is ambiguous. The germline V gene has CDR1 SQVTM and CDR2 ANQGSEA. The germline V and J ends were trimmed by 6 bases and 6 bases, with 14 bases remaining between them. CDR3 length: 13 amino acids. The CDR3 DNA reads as TGCAGCGTCACGGAGTTTGTGGCCGGGGAGCTGTTTTTT. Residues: CSVTEFVAGELFF.

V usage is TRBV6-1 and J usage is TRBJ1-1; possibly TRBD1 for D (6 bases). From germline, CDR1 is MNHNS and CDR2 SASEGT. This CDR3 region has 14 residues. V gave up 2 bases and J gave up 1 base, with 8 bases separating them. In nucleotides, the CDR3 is TGTGCCAGCAGTGAAACGGGACAGAACACTGAAGCTTTCTTT. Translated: CASSETGQNTEAFF.

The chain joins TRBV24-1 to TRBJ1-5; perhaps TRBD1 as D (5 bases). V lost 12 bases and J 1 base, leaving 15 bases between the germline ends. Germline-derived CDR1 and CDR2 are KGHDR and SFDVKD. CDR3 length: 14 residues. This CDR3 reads CASSAGTSNQPQHF. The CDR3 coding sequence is TGTGCCTCCTCCGCGGGGACGAGCAATCAGCCCCAGCATTTT.

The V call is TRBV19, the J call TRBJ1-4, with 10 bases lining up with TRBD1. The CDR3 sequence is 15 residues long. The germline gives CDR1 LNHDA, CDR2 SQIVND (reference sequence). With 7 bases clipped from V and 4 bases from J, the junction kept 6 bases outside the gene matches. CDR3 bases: TGTGCCAGTACCCTTGGACAGGGGGTTAATGAAAAACTGTTTTTT. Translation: CASTLGQGVNEKLFF.

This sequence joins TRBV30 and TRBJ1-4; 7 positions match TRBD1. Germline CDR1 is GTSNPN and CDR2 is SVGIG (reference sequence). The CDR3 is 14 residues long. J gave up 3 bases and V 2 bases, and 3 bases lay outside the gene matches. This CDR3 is CAWSPGTANEKLFF. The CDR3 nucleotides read TGTGCCTGGAGTCCCGGGACAGCTAATGAAAAACTGTTTTTT.

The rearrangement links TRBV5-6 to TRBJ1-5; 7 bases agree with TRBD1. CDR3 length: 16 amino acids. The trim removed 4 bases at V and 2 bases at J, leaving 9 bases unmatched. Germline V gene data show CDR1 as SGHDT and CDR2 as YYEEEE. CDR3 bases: TGTGCCAGCAGCCCGTCGACAGGGATTGGCAATCAGCCCCAGCATTTT. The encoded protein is CASSPSTGIGNQPQHF.

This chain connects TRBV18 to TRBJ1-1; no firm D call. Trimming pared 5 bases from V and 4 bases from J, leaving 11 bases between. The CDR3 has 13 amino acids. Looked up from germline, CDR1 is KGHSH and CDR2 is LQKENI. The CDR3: CASSSSGSTEAFF. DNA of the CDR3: TGTGCCAGCTCATCCTCAGGCAGCACTGAAGCTTTCTTT.

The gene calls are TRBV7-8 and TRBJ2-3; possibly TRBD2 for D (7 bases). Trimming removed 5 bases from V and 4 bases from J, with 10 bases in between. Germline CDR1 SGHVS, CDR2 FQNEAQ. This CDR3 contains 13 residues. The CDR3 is CASSRGGADTQYF. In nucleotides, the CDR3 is TGTGCCAGCAGCCGAGGGGGGGCAGATACGCAGTATTTT.

This CDR3 is CASSPDRATFWAFF. The CDR3 DNA is TGTGCCAGCAGCCCGGACAGGGCTACCTTCTGGGCTTTCTTT. This rearrangement joins TRBV7-8 to TRBJ1-1; 8 bases are a match to TRBD1. Germline V gene sequence: CDR1 SGHVS, CDR2 FQNEAQ. V shed 5 bases and J 11 bases; nucleotides not matched to a gene: 13. This CDR3 contains 14 residues.

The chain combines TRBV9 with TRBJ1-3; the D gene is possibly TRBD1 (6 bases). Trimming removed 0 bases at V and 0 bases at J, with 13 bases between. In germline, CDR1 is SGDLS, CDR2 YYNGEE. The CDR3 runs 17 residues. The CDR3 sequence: CASSVVPDSLSGNTIYF. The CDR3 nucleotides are TGTGCCAGCAGCGTAGTTCCGGACAGCCTCTCTGGAAACACCATATATTTT. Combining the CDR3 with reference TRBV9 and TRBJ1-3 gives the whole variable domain DSGVTQTPKHLITATGQRVTLRCSPRSGDLSVYWYQQSLDQGLQFLIQYYNGEERAKGNILERFSAQQFPDLHSELNLSSLELGDSALYFCASSVVPDSLSGNTIYFGEGSWLTVV.

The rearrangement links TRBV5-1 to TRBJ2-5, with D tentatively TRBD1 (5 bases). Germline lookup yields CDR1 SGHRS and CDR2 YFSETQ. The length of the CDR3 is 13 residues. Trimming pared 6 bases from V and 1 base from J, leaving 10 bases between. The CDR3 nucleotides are TGCGCCAGCAAGGGGCCATCCCAAGAGACCCAGTACTTC. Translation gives CASKGPSQETQYF.

CDR3: CAIRAHTDTQYF. The CDR3 coding sequence is TGTGCCATCAGGGCCCACACAGATACGCAGTATTTT. The chain employs TRBV10-3 and TRBJ2-3; D remains unclear. The ends were cut back, 6 bases at V and 2 bases at J, with 6 bases in the middle. CDR3 length: 12 residues. The germline gives CDR1 ENHRY, CDR2 SYGVKD.

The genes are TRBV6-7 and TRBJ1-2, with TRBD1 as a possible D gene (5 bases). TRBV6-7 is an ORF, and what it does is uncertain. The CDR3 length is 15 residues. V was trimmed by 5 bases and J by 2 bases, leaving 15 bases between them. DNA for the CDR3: TGTGCCAGCAGTACCCCAAGGGGCCTAAACTATGGCTACACCTTC. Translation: CASSTPRGLNYGYTF.

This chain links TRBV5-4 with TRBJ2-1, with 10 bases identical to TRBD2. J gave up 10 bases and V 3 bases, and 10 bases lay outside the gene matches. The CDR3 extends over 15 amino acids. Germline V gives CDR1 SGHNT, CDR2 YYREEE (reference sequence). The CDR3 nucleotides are TGTGCCAGCAGCTCCACCAGCGGGGGGGCGTCCGAGCAGTTCTTC. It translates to CASSSTSGGASEQFF.

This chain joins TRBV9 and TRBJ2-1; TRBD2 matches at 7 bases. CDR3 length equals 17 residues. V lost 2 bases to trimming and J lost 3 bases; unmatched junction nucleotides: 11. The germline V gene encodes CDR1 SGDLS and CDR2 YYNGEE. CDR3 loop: CASSVGGGSGSYNEQFF. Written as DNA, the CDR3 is TGTGCCAGCAGCGTCGGCGGGGGATCAGGTAGCTACAATGAGCAGTTCTTC.

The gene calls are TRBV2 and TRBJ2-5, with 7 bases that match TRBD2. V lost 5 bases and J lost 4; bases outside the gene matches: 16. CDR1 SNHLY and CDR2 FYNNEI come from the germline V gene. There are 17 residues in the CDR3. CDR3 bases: TGTGCCAGCAGTCACTCACTGGGGAGGGGCGTAGGAGAGACCCAGTACTTC. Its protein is CASSHSLGRGVGETQYF.

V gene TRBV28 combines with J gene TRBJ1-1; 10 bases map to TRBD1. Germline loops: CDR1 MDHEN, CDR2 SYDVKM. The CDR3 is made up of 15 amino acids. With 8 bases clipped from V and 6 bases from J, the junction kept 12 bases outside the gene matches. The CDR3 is CASGSRDRGRAEAFF. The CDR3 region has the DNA TGTGCCAGCGGGTCCCGGGACAGGGGAAGGGCTGAAGCTTTCTTT.

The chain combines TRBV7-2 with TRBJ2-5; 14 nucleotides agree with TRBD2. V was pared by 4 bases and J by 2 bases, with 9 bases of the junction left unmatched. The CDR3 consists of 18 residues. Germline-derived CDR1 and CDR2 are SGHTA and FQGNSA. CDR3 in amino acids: CASSSSGTSGGRQETQYF. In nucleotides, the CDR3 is TGTGCCAGCAGCTCCTCCGGGACTAGCGGGGGACGGCAAGAGACCCAGTACTTC.

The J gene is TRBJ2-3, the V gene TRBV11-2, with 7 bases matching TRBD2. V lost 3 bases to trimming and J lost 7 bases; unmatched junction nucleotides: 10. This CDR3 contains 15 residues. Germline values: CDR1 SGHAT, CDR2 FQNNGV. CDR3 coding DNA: TGTGCCAGCAGCTTGGAGACTAGCCTAGTGCATACGCAGTATTTT. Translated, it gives CASSLETSLVHTQYF.

DNA of the CDR3: TGTGCCAGCCGGACTAGCGGGGGGTCAGGAGATACGCAGTATTTT. This sequence encodes CASRTSGGSGDTQYF. The chain couples TRBV2 to TRBJ2-3, with TRBD2 identical over 14 bases. Losses at the gene ends were 8 bases for V and 5 bases for J; bases not matched to a gene: 6. CDR1 SNHLY and CDR2 FYNNEI come from the germline V gene. The CDR3 totals 15 residues.

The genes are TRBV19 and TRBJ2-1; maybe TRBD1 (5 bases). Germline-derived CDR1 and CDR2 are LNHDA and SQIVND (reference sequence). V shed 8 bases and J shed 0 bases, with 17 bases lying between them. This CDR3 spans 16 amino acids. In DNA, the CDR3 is TGTGCCAGTGTCTCAACTCAGGGCATCTCCTACAATGAGCAGTTCTTC. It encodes CASVSTQGISYNEQFF.

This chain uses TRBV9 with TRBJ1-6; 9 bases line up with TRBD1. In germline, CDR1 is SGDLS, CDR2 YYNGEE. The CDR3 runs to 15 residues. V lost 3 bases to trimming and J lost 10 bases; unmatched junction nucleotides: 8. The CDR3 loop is CASSAGQGTSSPLHF. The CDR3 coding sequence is TGTGCCAGCAGCGCCGGACAGGGGACTTCCTCACCCCTCCACTTT.

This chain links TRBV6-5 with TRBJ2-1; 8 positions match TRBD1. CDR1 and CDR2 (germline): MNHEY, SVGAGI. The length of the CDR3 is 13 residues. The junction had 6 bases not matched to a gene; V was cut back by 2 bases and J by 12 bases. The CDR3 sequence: CASSYQGQGRQFF. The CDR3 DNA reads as TGTGCCAGCAGTTACCAAGGACAGGGCAGGCAGTTCTTC.

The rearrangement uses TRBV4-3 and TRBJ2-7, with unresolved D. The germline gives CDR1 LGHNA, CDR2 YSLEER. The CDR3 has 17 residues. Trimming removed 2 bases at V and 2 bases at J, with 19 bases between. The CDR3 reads CASSQTHSGLKTYEQYF. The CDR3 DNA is TGCGCCAGCAGCCAAACCCACAGTGGGCTCAAAACCTACGAGCAGTACTTC.

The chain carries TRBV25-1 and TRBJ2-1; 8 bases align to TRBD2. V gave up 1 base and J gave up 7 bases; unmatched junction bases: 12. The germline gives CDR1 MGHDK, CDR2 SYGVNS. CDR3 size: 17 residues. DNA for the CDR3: TGTGCCAGCAGTGAATTCTTAGCGGGACTATTAATGAATGAGCAGTTCTTC. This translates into CASSEFLAGLLMNEQFF.